This T cell receptor beta chain was captured by sequencing in a study of shared clonotypes between healthy human individuals. Study at large: Each donor's CD8 memory used one plate, CD8 naive two, each CD4 subset three.

This clone was seen more than once but under ten times. The V end lost 0 bases, the J end lost 8 bases, and 19 bases lay between the germline ends. Germline V gene lookup returns CDR1 MNHEY and CDR2 SVGAGI. The CDR3 sequence is 16 residues long. Data came from immunoSEQ multiplex PCR; TCRdb stores just in-frame clones and leaves some out. Of millions of clones listed, about 93% were seen once; the top ten hold more than 1.5%. Naive CD8 populations comprised CD45RO-negative cells positively selected for CCR7, excluding terminally differentiated effector memory CD45RA+ cells. The receptor comes from a man aged 18 to 29 in good health. Some clones in this sample may be carry-over from other donors' samples. Material for sequencing was naive CD8+ T cells from PBMCs. The chain recombines TRBV6-5 with TRBJ1-1; possibly TRBD1 for D (6 bases). For the CDR3, the DNA is TGTGCCAGCAGTTACTCGGCAGGGGAGTCCGTCCTCGAAGCTTTCTTT. It specifies CASSYSAGESVLEAFF.